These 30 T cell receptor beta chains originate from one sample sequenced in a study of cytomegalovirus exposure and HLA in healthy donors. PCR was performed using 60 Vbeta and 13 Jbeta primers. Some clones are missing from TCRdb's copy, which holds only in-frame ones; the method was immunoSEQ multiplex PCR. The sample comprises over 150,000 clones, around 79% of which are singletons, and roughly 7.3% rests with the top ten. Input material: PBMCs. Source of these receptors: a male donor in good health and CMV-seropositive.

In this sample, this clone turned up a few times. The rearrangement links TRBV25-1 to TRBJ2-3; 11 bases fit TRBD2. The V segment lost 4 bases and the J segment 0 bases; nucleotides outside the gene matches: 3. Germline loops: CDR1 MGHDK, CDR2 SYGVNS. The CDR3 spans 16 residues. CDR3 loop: CASSAGLAGSTDTQYF. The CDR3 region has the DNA TGTGCCAGCAGTGCCGGACTAGCGGGCAGCACAGATACGCAGTATTTT.

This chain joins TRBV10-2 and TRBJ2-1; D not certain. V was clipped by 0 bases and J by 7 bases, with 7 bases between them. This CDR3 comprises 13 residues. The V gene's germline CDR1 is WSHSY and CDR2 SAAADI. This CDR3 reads CASSESPGNEQFF. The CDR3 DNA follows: TGCGCCAGCAGTGAGTCGCCCGGTAATGAGCAGTTCTTC.

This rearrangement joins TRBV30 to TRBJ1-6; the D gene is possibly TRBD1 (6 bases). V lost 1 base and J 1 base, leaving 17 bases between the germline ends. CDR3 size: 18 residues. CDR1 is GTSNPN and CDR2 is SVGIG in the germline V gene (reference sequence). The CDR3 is CAWSAHGQSESYNSPLHF. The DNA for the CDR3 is TGTGCCTGGAGTGCCCACGGACAGAGTGAATCCTATAATTCACCCCTCCACTTT.

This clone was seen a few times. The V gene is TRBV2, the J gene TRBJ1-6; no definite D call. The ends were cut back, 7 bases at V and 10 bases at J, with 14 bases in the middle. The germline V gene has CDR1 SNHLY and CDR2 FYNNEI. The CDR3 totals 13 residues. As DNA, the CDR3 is TGTGCCAGCAAGGAAGTAGGAGTATCACCCCTCCACTTT. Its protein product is CASKEVGVSPLHF.

This CDR3 reads CASQGGQRYTGELFF. CDR3 sequence (DNA): TGTGCCAGTCAGGGAGGGCAGAGGTACACCGGGGAGCTGTTTTTT. The V and J genes are TRBV6-5 and TRBJ2-2, with 7 bases aligning to TRBD2. This CDR3 has 15 residues. In germline, CDR1 is MNHEY, CDR2 SVGAGI. V shed 9 bases, J shed 3 bases, and the junction held 10 bases outside the gene matches.

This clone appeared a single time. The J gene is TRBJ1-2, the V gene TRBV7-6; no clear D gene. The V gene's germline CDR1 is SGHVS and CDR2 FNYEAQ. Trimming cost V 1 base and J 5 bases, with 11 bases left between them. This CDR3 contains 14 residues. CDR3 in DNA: TGTGCCAGCAGCTTAGGGCCCACGGGGTATGGCTACACCTTC. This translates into CASSLGPTGYGYTF. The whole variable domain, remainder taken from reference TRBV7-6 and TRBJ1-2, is GAGVSQSPRYKVTKRGQDVALRCDPISGHVSLYWYRQALGQGPEFLTYFNYEAQQDKSGLPNDRFSAERPEGSISTLTIQRTEQRDSAMYRCASSLGPTGYGYTFGSGTRLTVV.

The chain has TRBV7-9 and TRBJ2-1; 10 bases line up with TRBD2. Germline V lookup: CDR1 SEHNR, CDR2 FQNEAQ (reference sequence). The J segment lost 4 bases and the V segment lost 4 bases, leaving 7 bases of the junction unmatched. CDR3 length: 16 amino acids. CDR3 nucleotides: TGTGCCAGCAGCTCCGAGCTAGCGGGGGTGTACAATGAGCAGTTCTTC. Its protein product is CASSSELAGVYNEQFF.

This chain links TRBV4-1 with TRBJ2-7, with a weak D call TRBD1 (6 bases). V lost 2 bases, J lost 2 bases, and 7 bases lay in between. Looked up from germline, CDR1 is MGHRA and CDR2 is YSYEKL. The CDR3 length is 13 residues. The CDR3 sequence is CASSQPGAYEQYF. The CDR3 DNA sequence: TGCGCCAGCAGCCAACCAGGGGCCTACGAGCAGTACTTC.

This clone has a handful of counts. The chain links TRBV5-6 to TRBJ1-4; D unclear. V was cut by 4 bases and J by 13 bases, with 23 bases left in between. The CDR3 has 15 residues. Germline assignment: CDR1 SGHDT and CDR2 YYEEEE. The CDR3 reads CASSRSGNSEKGLFF. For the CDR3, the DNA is TGTGCCAGCAGCCGGTCCGGGAACTCCGAAAAGGGACTGTTTTTT.

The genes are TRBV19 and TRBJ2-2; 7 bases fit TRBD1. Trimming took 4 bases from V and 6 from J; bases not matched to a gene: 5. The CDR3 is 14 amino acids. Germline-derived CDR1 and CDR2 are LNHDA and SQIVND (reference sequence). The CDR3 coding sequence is TGTGCCAGTAGTAACCAGGGACAGTCCGGGGAGCTGTTTTTT. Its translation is CASSNQGQSGELFF.

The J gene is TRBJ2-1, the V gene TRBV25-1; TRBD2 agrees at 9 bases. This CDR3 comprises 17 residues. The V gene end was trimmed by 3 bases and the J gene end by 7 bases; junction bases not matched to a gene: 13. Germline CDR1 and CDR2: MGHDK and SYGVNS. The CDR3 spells CASSDYRGRGGRNEQFF. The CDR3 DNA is TGTGCCAGCAGTGACTACCGGGGGCGGGGGGGCCGGAATGAGCAGTTCTTC.

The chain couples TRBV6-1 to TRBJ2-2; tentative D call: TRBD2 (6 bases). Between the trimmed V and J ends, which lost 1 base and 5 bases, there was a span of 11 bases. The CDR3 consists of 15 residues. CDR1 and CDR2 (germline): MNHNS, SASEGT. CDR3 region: CASSEEEGTTGELFF. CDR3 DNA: TGTGCCAGCAGTGAAGAGGAGGGAACAACCGGGGAGCTGTTTTTT.

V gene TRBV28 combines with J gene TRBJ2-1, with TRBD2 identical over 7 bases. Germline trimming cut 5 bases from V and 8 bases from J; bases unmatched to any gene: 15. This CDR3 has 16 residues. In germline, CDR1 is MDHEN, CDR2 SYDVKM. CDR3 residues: CASSTSRDYRLDEQFF. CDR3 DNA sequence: TGTGCCAGCAGTACCTCCCGGGACTACCGTTTGGATGAGCAGTTCTTC.

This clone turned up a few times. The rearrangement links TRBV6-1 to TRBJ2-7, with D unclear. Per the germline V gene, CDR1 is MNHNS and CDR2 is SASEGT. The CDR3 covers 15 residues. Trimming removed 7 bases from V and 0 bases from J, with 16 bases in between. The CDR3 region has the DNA TGTGCCAGCACCGACCGGAATGCGGCCTCCTACGAGCAGTACTTC. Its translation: CASTDRNAASYEQYF.

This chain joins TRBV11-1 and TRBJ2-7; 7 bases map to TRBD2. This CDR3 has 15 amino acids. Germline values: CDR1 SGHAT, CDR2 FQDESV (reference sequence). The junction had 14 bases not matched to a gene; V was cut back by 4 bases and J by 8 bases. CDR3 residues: CASSSEGSLGGKQYF. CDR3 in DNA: TGTGCCAGCAGCTCCGAAGGCAGTCTCGGGGGGAAGCAGTACTTC.

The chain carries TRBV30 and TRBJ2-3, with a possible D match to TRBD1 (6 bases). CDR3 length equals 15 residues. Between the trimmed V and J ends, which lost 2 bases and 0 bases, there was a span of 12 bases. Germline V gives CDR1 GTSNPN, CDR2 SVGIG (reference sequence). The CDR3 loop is CAWSFGQMSTDTQYF. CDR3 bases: TGTGCCTGGAGTTTCGGACAGATGAGCACAGATACGCAGTATTTT. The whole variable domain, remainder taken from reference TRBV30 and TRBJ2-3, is SQTIHQWPATLVQPVGSPLSLECTVEGTSNPNLYWYRQAAGRGLQLLFYSVGIGQISSEVPQNLSASRPQDRQFILSSKKLLLSDSGFYLCAWSFGQMSTDTQYFGPGTRLTVL.

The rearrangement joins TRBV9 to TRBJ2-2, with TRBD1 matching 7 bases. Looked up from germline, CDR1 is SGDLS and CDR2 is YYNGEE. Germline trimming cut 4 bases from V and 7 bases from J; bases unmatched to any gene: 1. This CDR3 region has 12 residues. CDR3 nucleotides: TGTGCCAGCAGCCAGGGGGTCGGGGAGCTGTTTTTT. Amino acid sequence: CASSQGVGELFF.

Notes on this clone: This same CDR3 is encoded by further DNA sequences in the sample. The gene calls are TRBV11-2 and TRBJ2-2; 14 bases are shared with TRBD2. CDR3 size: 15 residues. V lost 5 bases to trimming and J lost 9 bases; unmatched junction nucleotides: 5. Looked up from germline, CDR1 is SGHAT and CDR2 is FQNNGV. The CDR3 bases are TGTGCCAGCAGCCTGACTAGCGGGGGGGCCAGGGAGCTGTTTTTT. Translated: CASSLTSGGARELFF.

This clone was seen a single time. The CDR3 protein is CSVLERDRGGVGETQYF. CDR3 sequence (DNA): TGCAGCGTTCTTGAACGGGACAGGGGAGGGGTGGGAGAGACCCAGTACTTC. The chain is built from TRBV29-1 and TRBJ2-5, with 10 positions matching TRBD1. This CDR3 has 17 residues. The germline CDR1 and CDR2 sequences are SQVTM and ANQGSEA. Trimming cost V 5 bases and J 4 bases; bases outside gene matches: 16.

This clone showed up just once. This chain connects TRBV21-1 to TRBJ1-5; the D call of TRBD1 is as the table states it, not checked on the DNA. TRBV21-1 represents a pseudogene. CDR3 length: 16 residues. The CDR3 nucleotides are TGTGCCAGCACCCCCTCGGGACAGGGGAAGGATCAGCCCCAGCATTTT. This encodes CASTPSGQGKDQPQHF.

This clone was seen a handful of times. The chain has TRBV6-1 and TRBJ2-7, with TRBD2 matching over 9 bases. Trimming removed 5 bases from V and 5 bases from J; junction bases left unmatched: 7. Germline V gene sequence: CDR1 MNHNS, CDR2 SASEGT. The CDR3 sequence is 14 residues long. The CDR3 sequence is CASSSSGGWDEQYF. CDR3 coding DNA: TGTGCCAGCAGTTCGAGCGGGGGGTGGGACGAGCAGTACTTC.

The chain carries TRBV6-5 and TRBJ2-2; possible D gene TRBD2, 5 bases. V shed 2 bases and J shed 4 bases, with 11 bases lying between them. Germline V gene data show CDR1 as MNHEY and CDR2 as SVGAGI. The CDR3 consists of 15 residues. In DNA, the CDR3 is TGTGCCAGCAGTTACGGCTGGACTCGCACCGGGGAGCTGTTTTTT. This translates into CASSYGWTRTGELFF.

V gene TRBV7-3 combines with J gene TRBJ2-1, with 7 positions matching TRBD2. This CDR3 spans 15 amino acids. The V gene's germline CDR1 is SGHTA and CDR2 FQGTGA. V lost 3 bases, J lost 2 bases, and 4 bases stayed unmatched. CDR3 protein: CASSLSGGTYNEQFF. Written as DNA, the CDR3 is TGTGCCAGCAGCTTGTCCGGGGGGACCTACAATGAGCAGTTCTTC.

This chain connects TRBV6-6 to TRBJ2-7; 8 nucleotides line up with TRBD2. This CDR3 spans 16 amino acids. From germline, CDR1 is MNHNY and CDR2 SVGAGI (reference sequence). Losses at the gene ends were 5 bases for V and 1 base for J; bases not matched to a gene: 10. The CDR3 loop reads CASSNPGGVWSYEQYF. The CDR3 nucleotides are TGTGCCAGCAGTAACCCCGGGGGGGTATGGTCCTACGAGCAGTACTTC.

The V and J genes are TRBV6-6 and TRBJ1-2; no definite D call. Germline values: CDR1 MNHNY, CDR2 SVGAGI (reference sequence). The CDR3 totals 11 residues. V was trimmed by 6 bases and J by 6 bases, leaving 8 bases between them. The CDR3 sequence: CASSPEDGYTF. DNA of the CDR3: TGTGCCAGCAGCCCTGAGGATGGCTACACCTTC.

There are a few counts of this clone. As DNA, the CDR3 is TGTGCCAGCAGTGAACTAATCGGACAGGGGTCTCAGCCCCAGCATTTT. This translates into CASSELIGQGSQPQHF. The chain is built from TRBV6-1 and TRBJ1-5; 9 positions match TRBD1. The CDR3 runs to 16 residues. V dropped 2 bases and J dropped 6; count of bases not matched to a gene: 8. Germline V CDR1 and CDR2: MNHNS, SASEGT.

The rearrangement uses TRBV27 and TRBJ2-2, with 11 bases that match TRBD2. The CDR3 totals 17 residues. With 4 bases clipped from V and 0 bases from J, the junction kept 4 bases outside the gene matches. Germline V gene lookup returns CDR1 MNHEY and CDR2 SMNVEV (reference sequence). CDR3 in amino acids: CASSSTSGGANTGELFF. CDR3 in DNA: TGTGCCAGCAGTTCTACTAGCGGGGGAGCGAACACCGGGGAGCTGTTTTTT.

CDR3 sequence reads: CASSPGGNYGYTF. In DNA, the CDR3 is TGTGCCAGCAGCCCCGGGGGTAACTATGGCTACACCTTC. This chain links TRBV6-5 with TRBJ1-2; D perhaps matches TRBD1 (5 bases). CDR1 is MNHEY and CDR2 is SVGAGI in the germline V gene. The CDR3 is 13 amino acids. V lost 6 bases and J 1 base, leaving 9 bases between the germline ends.

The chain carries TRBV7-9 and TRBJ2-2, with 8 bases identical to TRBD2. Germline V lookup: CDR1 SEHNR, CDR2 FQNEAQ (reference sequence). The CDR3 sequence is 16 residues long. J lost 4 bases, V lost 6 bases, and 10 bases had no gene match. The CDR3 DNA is TGTGCCAGCAGATCCTCTAGCGGGTGGAGCACCGGGGAGCTGTTTTTT. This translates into CASRSSSGWSTGELFF.

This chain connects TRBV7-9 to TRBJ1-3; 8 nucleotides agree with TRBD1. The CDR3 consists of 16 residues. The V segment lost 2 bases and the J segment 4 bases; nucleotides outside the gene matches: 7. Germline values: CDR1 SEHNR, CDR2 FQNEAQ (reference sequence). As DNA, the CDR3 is TGTGCCAGCAGCTTATCTACAGGGGGTGACGGAAACACCATATATTTT. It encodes CASSLSTGGDGNTIYF.